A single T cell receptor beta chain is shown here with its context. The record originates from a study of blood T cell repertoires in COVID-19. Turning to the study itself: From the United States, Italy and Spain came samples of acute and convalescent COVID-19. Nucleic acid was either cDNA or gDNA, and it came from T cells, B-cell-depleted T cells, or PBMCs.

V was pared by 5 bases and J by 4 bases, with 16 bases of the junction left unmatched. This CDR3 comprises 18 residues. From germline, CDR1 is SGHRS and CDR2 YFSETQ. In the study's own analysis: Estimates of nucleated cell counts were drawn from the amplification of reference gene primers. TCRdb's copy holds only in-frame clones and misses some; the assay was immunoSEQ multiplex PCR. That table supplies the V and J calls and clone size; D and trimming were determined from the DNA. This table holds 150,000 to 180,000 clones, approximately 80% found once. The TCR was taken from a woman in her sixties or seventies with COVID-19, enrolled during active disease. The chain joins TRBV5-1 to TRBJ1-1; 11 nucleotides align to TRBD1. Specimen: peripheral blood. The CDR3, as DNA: TGCGCCAGCAGTGGGGTTCCGGGACAGGGGGGTTGGGGCACTGAAGCTTTCTTT. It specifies CASSGVPGQGGWGTEAFF.